Presented here are 6 T cell receptor beta chains from one specimen sequenced in a study of cytomegalovirus exposure and HLA in healthy donors. This PCR relied on a set of 60 Vbeta primers and 13 Jbeta primers. Clones were sequenced by immunoSEQ multiplex PCR, and TCRdb holds only the in-frame ones, with some missing. The top ten clones hold about 2.8% of a sample with 200,000 to 250,000 clones, around 64% of them seen once. The source material was PBMCs. Receptors were obtained from a man in his forties or fifties in good health and CMV-seropositive.

In its sample, this clone was seen a few times. In DNA form, the CDR3 reads TGTGCCAGCAGGCGGGGTATTGCTGAAGCTTTCTTT. Its translation: CASRRGIAEAFF. The V and J genes are TRBV27 and TRBJ1-1; D unclear. Germline V gene lookup returns CDR1 MNHEY and CDR2 SMNVEV (reference sequence). This CDR3 spans 12 amino acids. V lost 6 bases and J 6 bases, leaving 11 bases between the germline ends.

The rearrangement links TRBV7-9 to TRBJ1-2; 9 bases fit TRBD1. With V trimmed by 5 bases and J by 3 bases, 10 bases remained unmatched. The CDR3 is 16 amino acids. Germline CDR1 and CDR2: SEHNR and FQNEAQ (reference sequence). The CDR3 DNA reads TGTGCCAGCAGCCCCTGGACAGGGGACCCCTACTATGGCTACACCTTC. Translating it yields CASSPWTGDPYYGYTF.

In its sample, this clone was seen once. The chain couples TRBV5-4 to TRBJ2-7; a possible D gene is TRBD1 (6 bases). With 4 bases removed from V and 2 bases from J, the gap between germline ends came to 13 bases. The CDR3 consists of 14 residues. Germline loops: CDR1 SGHNT, CDR2 YYREEE (reference sequence). For the CDR3, the DNA is TGTGCCAGCAGCACACCGGACAGCACCTACGAGCAGTACTTC. Its translation is CASSTPDSTYEQYF.

This chain links TRBV5-6 with TRBJ2-4, with D maybe TRBD2 (6 bases). The germline V gene has CDR1 SGHDT and CDR2 YYEEEE. V lost 6 bases to trimming and J lost 0 bases, with 13 bases between them. The CDR3 is 15 residues long. The CDR3 loop reads CASNSGSLAKNIQYF. The CDR3 DNA reads as TGTGCCAGCAACTCCGGGAGCCTAGCCAAAAACATTCAGTACTTC.

The rearrangement uses TRBV7-6 and TRBJ1-1; D gene uncertain. CDR1 and CDR2 from the germline V gene are SGHVS and FNYEAQ. The CDR3 is 16 amino acids. The V end lost 1 base, the J end lost 5 bases, and 17 bases lay between the germline ends. The CDR3 coding sequence is TGTGCCAGCAGCTTAGAGGCGGGCGCGGAGGTAACTGAAGCTTTCTTT. It is translated as CASSLEAGAEVTEAFF.

J is TRBJ1-2 and V is TRBV7-9, with D perhaps matching TRBD1 (6 bases). Between the trimmed V and J ends, which lost 5 bases and 8 bases, there was a span of 12 bases. Looked up from germline, CDR1 is SEHNR and CDR2 is FQNEAQ (reference sequence). This CDR3 contains 12 residues. The DNA of the CDR3 is TGTGCCAGCAGCCTAAGGGGGTCGGGCTACACCTTC. Encoded protein: CASSLRGSGYTF.